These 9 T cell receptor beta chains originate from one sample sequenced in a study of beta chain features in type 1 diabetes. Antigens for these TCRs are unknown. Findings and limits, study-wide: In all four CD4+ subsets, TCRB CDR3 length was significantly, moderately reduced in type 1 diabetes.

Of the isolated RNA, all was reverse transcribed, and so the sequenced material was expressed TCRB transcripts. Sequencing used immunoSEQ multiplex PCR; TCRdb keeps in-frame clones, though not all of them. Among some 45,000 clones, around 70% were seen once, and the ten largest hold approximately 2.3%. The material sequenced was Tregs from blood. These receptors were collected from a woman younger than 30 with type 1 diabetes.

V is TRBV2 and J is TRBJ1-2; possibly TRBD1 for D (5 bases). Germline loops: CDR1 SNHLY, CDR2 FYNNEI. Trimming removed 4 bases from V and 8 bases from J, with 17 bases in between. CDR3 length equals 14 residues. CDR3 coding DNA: TGTGCCAGCAGTGGAGCCCTAGGGGTTCGGGGCTACACCTTC. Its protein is CASSGALGVRGYTF. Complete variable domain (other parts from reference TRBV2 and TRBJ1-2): EPEVTQTPSHQVTQMGQEVILRCVPISNHLYFYWYRQILGQKVEFLVSFYNNEISEKSEIFDDQFSVERPDGSNFTLKIRSTKLEDSAMYFCASSGALGVRGYTFGSGTRLTVV.

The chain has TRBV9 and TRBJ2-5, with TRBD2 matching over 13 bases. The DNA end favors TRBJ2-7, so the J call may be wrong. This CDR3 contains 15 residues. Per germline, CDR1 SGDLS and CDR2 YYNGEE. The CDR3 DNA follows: TGTGCCAGCAGCGTAGGGACTAGCGGGAGCTACGAGCAGTACTTC. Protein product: CASSVGTSGSYEQYF.

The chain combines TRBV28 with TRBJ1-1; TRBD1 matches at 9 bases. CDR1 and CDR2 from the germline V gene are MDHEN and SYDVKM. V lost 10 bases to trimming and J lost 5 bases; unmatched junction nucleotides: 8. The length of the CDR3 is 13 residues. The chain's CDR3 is CATRTGAGTEAFF. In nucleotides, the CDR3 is TGTGCCACCCGGACAGGGGCCGGGACTGAAGCTTTCTTT.

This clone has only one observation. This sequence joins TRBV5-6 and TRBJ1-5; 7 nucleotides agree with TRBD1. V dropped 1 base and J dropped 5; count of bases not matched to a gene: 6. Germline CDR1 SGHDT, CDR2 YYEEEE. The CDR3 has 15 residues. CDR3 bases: TGTGCCAGCAGCTTGAGGGGGCGCAGCTATCAGCCCCAGCATTTT. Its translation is CASSLRGRSYQPQHF.

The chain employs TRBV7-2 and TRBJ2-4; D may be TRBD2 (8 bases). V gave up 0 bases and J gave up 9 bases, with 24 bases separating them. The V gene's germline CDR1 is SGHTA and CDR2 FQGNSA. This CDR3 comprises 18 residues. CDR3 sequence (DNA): TGTGCCAGCAGCTTAGCTCTAGGGGGCCTCTCCGCGGGGGGCATTCAGTACTTC. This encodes CASSLALGGLSAGGIQYF.

The CDR3 sequence is CASSPVLAGLYEQYF. CDR3 bases: TGTGCCAGCAGCCCCGTATTGGCAGGGCTCTACGAGCAGTACTTC. This chain links TRBV7-9 with TRBJ2-7; a possible D gene is TRBD1 (5 bases). CDR1 SEHNR and CDR2 FQNEAQ come from the germline V gene (reference sequence). V lost 5 bases and J lost 3, with 17 bases in between. This CDR3 has 15 amino acids.

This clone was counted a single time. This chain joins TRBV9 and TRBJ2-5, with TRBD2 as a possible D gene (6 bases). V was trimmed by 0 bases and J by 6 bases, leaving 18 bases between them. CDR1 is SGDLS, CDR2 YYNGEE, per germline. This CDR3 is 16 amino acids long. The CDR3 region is CASSVALAGNRKTQYF. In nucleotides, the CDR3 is TGTGCCAGCAGCGTAGCTCTGGCGGGGAATAGGAAGACCCAGTACTTC.

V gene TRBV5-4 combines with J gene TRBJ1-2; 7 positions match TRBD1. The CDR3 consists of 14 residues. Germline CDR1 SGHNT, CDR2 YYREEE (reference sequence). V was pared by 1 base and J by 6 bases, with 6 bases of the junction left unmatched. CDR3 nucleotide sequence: TGTGCCAGCAGCTTGACAGGGGATGATGATGGCTACACCTTC. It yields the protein CASSLTGDDDGYTF. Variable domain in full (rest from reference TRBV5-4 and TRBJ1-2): ETGVTQSPTHLIKTRGQQVTLRCSSQSGHNTVSWYQQALGQGPQFIFQYYREEENGRGNFPPRFSGLQFPNYSSELNVNALELDDSALYLCASSLTGDDDGYTFGSGTRLTVV.

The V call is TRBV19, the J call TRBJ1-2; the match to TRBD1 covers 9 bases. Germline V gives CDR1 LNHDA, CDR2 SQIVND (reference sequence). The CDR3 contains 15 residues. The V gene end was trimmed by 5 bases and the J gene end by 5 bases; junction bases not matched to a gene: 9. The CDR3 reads CASSDPGQGFYGYTF. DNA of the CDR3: TGTGCCAGTAGTGACCCGGGACAGGGTTTTTATGGCTACACCTTC.